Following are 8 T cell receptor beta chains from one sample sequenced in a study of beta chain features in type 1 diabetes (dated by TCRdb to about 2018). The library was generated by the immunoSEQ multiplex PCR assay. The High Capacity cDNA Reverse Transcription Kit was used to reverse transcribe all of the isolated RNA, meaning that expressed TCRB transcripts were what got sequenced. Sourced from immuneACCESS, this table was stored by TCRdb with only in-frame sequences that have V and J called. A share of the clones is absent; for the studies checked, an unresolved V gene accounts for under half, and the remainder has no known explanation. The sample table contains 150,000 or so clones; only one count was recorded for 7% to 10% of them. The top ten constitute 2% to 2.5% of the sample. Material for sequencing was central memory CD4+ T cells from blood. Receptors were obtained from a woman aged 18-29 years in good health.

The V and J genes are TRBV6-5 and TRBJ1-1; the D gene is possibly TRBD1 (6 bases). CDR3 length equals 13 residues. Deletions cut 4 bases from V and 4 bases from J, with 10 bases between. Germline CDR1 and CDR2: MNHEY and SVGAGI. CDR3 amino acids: CASSFRGGTEAFF. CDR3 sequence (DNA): TGTGCCAGCAGTTTCAGGGGCGGCACTGAAGCTTTCTTT.

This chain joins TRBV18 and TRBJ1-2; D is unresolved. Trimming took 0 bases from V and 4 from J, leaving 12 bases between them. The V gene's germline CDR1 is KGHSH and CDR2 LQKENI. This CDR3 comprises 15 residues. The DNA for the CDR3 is TGTGCCAGCTCACCACCATCGGGGATCGGCTATGGCTACACCTTC. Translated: CASSPPSGIGYGYTF.

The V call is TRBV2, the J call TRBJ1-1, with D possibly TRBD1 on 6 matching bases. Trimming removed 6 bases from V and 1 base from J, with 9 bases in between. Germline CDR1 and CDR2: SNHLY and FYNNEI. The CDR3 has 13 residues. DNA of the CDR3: TGTGCCAGCAGCGTACAGGGGAACACTGAAGCTTTCTTT. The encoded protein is CASSVQGNTEAFF.

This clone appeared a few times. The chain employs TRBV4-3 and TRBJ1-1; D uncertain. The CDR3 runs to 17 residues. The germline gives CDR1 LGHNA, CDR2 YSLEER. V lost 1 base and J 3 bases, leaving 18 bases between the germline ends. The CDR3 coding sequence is TGCGCCAGCAGCCAAGCGCCTGGGAGTGGATTTTACACTGAAGCTTTCTTT. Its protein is CASSQAPGSGFYTEAFF.

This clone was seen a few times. CDR3 protein: CASSQETGHNSPLHF. In DNA form, the CDR3 reads TGTGCCAGCAGCCAAGAGACAGGGCACAATTCACCCCTCCACTTT. V usage is TRBV4-2 and J usage is TRBJ1-6; 7 positions agree with TRBD1. This CDR3 region has 15 residues. The junction had 3 bases not matched to a gene; V was cut back by 0 bases and J by 7 bases. The germline V gene has CDR1 LGHNA and CDR2 YNFKEQ.

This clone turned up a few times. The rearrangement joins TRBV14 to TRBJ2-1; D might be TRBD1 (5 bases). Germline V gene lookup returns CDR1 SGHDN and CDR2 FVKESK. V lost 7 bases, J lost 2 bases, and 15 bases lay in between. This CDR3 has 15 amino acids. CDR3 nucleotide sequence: TGTGCCAGCACTCCAGCTAGGGGCCCCTACAATGAGCAGTTCTTC. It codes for CASTPARGPYNEQFF.

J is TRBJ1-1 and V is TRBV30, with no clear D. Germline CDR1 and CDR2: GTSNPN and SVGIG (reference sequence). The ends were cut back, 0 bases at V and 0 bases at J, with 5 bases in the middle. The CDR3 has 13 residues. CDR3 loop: CAWSVYVNTEAFF. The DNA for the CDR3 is TGTGCCTGGAGTGTATATGTGAACACTGAAGCTTTCTTT.

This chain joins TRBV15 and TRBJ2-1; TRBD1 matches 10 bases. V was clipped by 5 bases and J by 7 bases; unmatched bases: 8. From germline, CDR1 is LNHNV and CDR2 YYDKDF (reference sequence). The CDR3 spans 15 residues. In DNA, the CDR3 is TGTGCCACCAGCCCAGGGACAGGGGTACAGAATGAGCAGTTCTTC. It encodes CATSPGTGVQNEQFF. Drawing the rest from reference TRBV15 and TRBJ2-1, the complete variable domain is DAMVIQNPRYQVTQFGKPVTLSCSQTLNHNVMYWYQQKSSQAPKLLFHYYDKDFNNEADTPDNFQSRRPNTSFCFLDIRSPGLGDTAMYLCATSPGTGVQNEQFFGPGTRLTVL.